This record covers a single T cell receptor (beta chain). The antigen is not known. This specimen belongs to a study of cytotoxic CD8 clonotypes in ibrutinib-treated CLL. Overall study context: The group held some ten relapsed/refractory and approximately 15 treatment-naive patients, with fewer than 18 IGHV unmutated. General study findings and limits: Sample timing was unmatched between remission and later-progressing patients; lymph nodes unstudied. Higher clonality was seen at ibrutinib response and a return toward baseline at progression. Once treatment began, public clonotypes, which were uncommon, contracted or stayed stable.

V lost 5 bases to trimming and J lost 9 bases; unmatched junction nucleotides: 8. The CDR3 covers 15 residues. Germline CDR1 is MRHNA and CDR2 is SNTAGT. Produced via immunoSEQ multiplex PCR; TCRdb's table is partial and in-frame only. In the table there are about 9,000 clones, approximately 77% of which are singletons. The sample here was PBMCs, taken before ibrutinib treatment. The gene calls are TRBV6-4 and TRBJ2-1; 12 bases are a match to TRBD2. This sequence was found in a human donor with chronic lymphocytic leukemia. The CDR3 protein is CASSSRLAGEAEQFF. Written as DNA, the CDR3 is TGTGCCAGCAGTTCCCGACTAGCGGGAGAGGCTGAGCAGTTCTTC.